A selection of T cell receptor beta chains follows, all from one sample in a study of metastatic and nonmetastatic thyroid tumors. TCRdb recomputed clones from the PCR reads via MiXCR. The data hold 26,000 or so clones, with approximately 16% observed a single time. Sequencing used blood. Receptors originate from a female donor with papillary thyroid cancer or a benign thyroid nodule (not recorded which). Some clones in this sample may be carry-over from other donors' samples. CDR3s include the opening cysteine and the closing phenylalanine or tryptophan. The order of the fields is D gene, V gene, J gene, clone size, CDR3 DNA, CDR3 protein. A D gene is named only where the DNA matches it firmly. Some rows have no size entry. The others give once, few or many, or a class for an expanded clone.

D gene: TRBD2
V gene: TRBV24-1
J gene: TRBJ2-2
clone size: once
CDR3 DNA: TGTGCCGCCAGTGCCGGTACCCGACTAGCGGGAACCGGTGAGCTGTTTTTT
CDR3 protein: CAASAGTRLAGTGELFF

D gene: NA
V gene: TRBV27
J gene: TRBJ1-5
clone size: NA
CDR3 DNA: TGTGCCAGCAGTTCCCTTCGAAAGGGGGAAAGTCAGCCCCAGCATTTT
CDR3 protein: CASSSLRKGESQPQHF

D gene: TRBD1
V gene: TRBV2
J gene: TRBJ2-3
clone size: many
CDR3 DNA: TGTGCCAGCAGCCCCGGACAGGGGGCGGGAGATACGCAGTATTTT
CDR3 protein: CASSPGQGAGDTQYF

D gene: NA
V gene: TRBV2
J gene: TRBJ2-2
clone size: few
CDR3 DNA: TGTGCCAGCATTAGAGACAGTTGGACCTGGGAGCTGTTTTTT
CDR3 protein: CASIRDSWTWELFF

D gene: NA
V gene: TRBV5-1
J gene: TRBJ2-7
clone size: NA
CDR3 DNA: TGCGCCAGCAGCCCCTCCCCGGGGCCCTACGAGCAGTACTTC
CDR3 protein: CASSPSPGPYEQYF

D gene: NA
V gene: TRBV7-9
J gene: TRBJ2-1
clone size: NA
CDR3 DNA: TGTGCCAGCGGCCGCGACTACCAGATGGGCAATGAGCAGTTCTTC
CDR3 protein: CASGRDYQMGNEQFF

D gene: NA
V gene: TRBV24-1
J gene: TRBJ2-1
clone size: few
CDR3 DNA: TGTGCCACCAGTTATTTGTCCCGGACAGAGCAGTTCTTC
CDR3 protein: CATSYLSRTEQFF

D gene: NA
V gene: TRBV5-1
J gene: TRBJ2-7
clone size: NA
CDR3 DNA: TGCGCCAGCAGCTTGGGACGGGTTCCCTCCTACGAGCAGTACTTC
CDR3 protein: CASSLGRVPSYEQYF

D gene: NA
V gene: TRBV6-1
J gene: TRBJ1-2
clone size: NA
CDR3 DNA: TGTGCCAGCAGTACAGGGTTTAACTATGGCTACACCTTC
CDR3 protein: CASSTGFNYGYTF

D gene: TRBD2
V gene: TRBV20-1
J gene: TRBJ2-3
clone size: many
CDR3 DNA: TGCAGTGCTAGAGGCCTACTAGCGGGAGACGCAGATACGCAGTATTTT
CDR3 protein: CSARGLLAGDADTQYF

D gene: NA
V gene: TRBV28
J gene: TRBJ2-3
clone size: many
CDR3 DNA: TGTGCCAGCAGTTTGAGCACAGATACGCAGTATTTT
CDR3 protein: CASSLSTDTQYF

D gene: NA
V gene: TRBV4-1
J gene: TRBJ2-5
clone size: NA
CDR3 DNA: TGCGCCAGCAGCCTTACATGGGCGGGGGAGACCCAGTACTTC
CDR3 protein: CASSLTWAGETQYF

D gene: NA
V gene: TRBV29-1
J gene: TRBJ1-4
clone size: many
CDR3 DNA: TGCAGCGGACAGGCAACTAATGAAAAACTGTTTTTT
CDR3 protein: CSGQATNEKLFF

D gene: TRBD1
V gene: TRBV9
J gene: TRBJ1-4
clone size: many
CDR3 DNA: TGTGCCAGCAGCCCCAGTGGACAGGTTAATGAAAAACTGTTTTTT
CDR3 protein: CASSPSGQVNEKLFF

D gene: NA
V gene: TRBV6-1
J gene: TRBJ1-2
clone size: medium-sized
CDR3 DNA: TGTGCCAGCAGTTCCCACGGAACCTATGGCTACACCTTC
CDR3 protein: CASSSHGTYGYTF

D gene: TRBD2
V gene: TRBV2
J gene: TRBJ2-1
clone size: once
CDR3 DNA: TGTGACAGCCTGGTTCGCGGGAGTCATCAAAGCTCCTACAATGAGCAGTTCTTC
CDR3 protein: CDSLVRGSHQSSYNEQFF

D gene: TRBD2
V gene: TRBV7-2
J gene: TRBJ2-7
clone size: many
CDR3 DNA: TGTGCCAGCCGGGGGGGCGCCACTTACGAGCAGTACTTC
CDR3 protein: CASRGGATYEQYF

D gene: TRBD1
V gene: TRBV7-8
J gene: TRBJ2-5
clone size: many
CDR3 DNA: TGTGCCAGCAGCGCCAGGACAGGGAGTGGAGTCCAAGAGACCCAGTACTTC
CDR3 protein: CASSARTGSGVQETQYF

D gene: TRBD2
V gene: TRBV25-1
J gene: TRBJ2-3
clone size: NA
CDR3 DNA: TGTGCCAGCAGTGAGTTTGGACTAGCGGGAGGACAGGGGTATACGCAGTATTTT
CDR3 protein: CASSEFGLAGGQGYTQYF

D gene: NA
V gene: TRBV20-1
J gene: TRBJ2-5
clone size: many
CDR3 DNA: TGCAGTGCTAAACGTGAGACCCAGTACTTC
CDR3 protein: CSAKRETQYF

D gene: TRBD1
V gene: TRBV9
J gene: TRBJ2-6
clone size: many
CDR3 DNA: TGTGCCAGCAGCGTAAATAAACTGACAGGGGCGGTCTCTGGGGCCAACGTCCTGACTTTC
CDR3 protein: CASSVNKLTGAVSGANVLTF

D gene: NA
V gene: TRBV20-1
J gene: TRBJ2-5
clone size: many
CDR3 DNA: TGCAGTGCTAGACCGCTCGAGACCCAGTACTTC
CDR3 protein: CSARPLETQYF

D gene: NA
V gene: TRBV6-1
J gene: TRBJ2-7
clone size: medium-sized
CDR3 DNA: TGTGCCAGCCTTGGACCCCCCTACGAGCAGTACTTC
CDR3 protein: CASLGPPYEQYF

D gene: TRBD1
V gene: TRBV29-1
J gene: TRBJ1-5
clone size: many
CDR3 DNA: TGCAGCGTTTCACAGGGGGCCCCCAATCAGCCCCAGCATTTT
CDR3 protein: CSVSQGAPNQPQHF

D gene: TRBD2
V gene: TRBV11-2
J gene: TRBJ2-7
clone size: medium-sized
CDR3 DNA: TGTGCCAGCAGCTTTGGACTAGCGGGAGTCTTTGAGCAGTACTTC
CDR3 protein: CASSFGLAGVFEQYF

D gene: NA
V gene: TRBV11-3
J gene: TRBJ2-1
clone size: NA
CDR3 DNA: TGTGCCAGCAACCGACTTGGGAGTGAGCAGTTCTTC
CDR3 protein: CASNRLGSEQFF

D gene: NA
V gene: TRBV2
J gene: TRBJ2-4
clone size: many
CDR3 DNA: TGTGCCAGCAACATCGAAGTAGCCAAAAACATTCAGTACTTC
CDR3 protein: CASNIEVAKNIQYF

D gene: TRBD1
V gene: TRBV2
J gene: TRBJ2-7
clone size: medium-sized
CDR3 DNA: TGTGCCAGCAGTGTGGGACAGGGGGCGAACGAGCAGTACTTC
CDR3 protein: CASSVGQGANEQYF

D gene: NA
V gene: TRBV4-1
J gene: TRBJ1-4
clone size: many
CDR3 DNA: TGCGCCAGCAGCCAAGATCGTCTGGGGGGTGGTAATGAAAAACTGTTTTTT
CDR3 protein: CASSQDRLGGGNEKLFF

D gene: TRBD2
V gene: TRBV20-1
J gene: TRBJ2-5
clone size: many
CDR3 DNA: TGCAGTGCTAGCCCTCGGGTAGCGGGAGGTCTAGAGACCCAGTACTTC
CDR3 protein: CSASPRVAGGLETQYF

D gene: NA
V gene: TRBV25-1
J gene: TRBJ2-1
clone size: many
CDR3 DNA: TGTGCCAGCAGTGAATCCTTAGCGTGGGAGCAGTTCTTC
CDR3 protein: CASSESLAWEQFF

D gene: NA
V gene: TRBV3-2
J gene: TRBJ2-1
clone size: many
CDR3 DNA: TGTGCCAGCAGCCCGGTGGAGCGGATAAGCTCCTACAATGAGCAGTTCTTC
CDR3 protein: CASSPVERISSYNEQFF

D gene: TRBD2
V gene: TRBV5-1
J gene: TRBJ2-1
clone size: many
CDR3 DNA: TGCGCCAGCAGCTTGGATCTAGCGGGCTATGAGCAGTTCTTC
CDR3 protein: CASSLDLAGYEQFF

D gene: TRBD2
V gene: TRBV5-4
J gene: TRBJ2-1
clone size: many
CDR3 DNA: TGTGCCAGCAGCGTCTCTAGCGGGGCCTACAATGAGCAGTTCTTC
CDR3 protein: CASSVSSGAYNEQFF

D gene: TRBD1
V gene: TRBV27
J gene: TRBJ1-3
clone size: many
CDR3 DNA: TGTGCCAGCAGTTCGGACAGGGCGGCGGAAAACACCATATATTTT
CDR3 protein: CASSSDRAAENTIYF

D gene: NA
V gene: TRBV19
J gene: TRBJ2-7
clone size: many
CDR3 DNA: TGTGCCAGTAGTGTTATAGCAGGGCGCTACGAGCAGTACTTC
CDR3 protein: CASSVIAGRYEQYF

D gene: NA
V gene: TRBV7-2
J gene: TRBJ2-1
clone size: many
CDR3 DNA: TGTGCCAGCAGCTTTTCCAGAAACAATGAGCAGTTCTTC
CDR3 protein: CASSFSRNNEQFF